Shown below are 10 T cell receptor beta chains from a single sample sequenced in a study of CD8+CD57+ T cells in acquired aplastic anemia. TCR beta VDJ and CDR3 profiles were obtained from a genomic DNA template. TCRdb fed the reads into MiXCR, producing one record per CDR3 protein. The table lists hundreds of thousands of distinct CDR3 sequences, about two thirds of them singletons. Sequenced: sorted CD4+, CD8+, or CD8+CD57+ T cells (not recorded which) from PBMCs. The receptors stem from a human donor in good health, serving as a control.

The CDR3 nucleotides read TGTGCCAGCAGCCTAAAGAAGGGGGGGGTGAAGACCCAGTACTTC. Translation gives CASSLKKGGVKTQYF. The rearrangement links TRBV11-3 to TRBJ2-5, with D possibly matching TRBD2 (7 bases). Germline V gene data show CDR1 as SGHNT and CDR2 as YENEEA. Trimming removed 5 bases from V and 6 bases from J, with 19 bases in between. The CDR3 contains 15 residues.

This clonotype showed up many times. The V and J genes are TRBV20-1 and TRBJ2-5; no definite D call. V lost 0 bases and J 4 bases, leaving 9 bases between the germline ends. This CDR3 is 13 amino acids long. Germline V gives CDR1 DFQATT, CDR2 SNEGSKA (reference sequence). CDR3 loop: CSARDPLRETQYF. The DNA of the CDR3 is TGCAGTGCTAGAGACCCCCTAAGAGAGACCCAGTACTTC.

This clonotype was recorded at least ten times. The gene calls are TRBV3-1 and TRBJ1-1; TRBD1 aligns across 9 bases. Germline V gives CDR1 LGHDT, CDR2 YNNKEL (reference sequence). This CDR3 is built from 15 residues. The junction had 2 bases not matched to a gene; V was cut back by 2 bases and J by 1 base. This CDR3 is CASSQSDRGNTEAFF. In DNA, the CDR3 is TGTGCCAGCAGCCAATCGGACAGGGGGAACACTGAAGCTTTCTTT.

The chain is built from TRBV12-5 and TRBJ1-2; D is unclear. This CDR3 comprises 15 residues. The germline V gene has CDR1 LGHNT and CDR2 FRNRAP. The CDR3 DNA reads TGTGCCAGCAGTTTGACGGGCTCCCCTCCCTATGGCTACACCTTC. Its translation is CASSLTGSPPYGYTF.

Only a few counts were recorded for this clonotype. The chain couples TRBV19 to TRBJ2-5; D is possibly TRBD2 (6 bases). CDR3 size: 15 residues. Germline V gene data show CDR1 as LNHDA and CDR2 as SQIVND (reference sequence). V lost 6 bases to trimming and J lost 5 bases, with 19 bases between them. CDR3 in amino acids: CASSGPAGSRETQYF. CDR3 nucleotide sequence: TGTGCCAGTAGCGGACCCGCGGGGAGTAGGGAGACCCAGTACTTC.

As for this clonotype: The limits of the CDR3 on the DNA are not certain, so only TCRdb's listed CDR3 is given. The rearrangement links TRBV9 to TRBJ2-1; TRBD1 was called by the table and not checked on the DNA. The germline V gene has CDR1 SGDLS and CDR2 YYNGEE. The CDR3 totals 22 residues, both ends included. The CDR3: CASSLYLCSVGGGVSYYNEQFF.

The V call is TRBV6-5, the J call TRBJ2-3; TRBD1 aligns across 7 bases. J was trimmed by 6 bases and V by 2 bases; bases with no gene match: 5. The V gene's germline CDR1 is MNHEY and CDR2 SVGAGI. The CDR3 runs 14 residues. The CDR3 region is CASSYDRAADTQYF. The CDR3 DNA reads as TGTGCCAGCAGTTACGACAGGGCTGCCGATACGCAGTATTTT.

J is TRBJ1-2 and V is TRBV7-2, with 7 bases lining up with TRBD1. The CDR3 has 16 amino acids. Germline values: CDR1 SGHTA, CDR2 FQGNSA. V lost 5 bases to trimming and J lost 9 bases; unmatched junction nucleotides: 18. The CDR3 DNA reads as TGTGCCAGCAGCCCACTCAGGGGGAACTATAACTACAGCTACACCTTC. This sequence encodes CASSPLRGNYNYSYTF.

This clonotype was observed a single time. This chain connects TRBV7-6 to TRBJ2-7; TRBD2 aligns across 10 bases. The germline gives CDR1 SGHVS, CDR2 FNYEAQ. After removal of 7 bases from V and 3 bases from J, the junction contained 9 bases not matched to a gene. The CDR3 length is 15 residues. CDR3: CASTNQLAGSYEQYF. The CDR3 DNA reads TGTGCCAGCACCAACCAACTAGCGGGAAGCTACGAGCAGTACTTC.

The rearrangement uses TRBV25-1 and TRBJ1-1; 7 nucleotides line up with TRBD1. The CDR3 loop spans 13 amino acids. Looked up from germline, CDR1 is MGHDK and CDR2 is SYGVNS. Trimming removed 4 bases from V and 4 bases from J; junction bases left unmatched: 3. The CDR3 sequence: CASSVQGVTEAFF. In nucleotides, the CDR3 is TGTGCCAGCAGTGTGCAGGGGGTCACTGAAGCTTTCTTT.